Sequencing of this T cell receptor beta chain was carried out in a study of blood T cell repertoires in COVID-19. Overall study: T cells, B-cell-depleted T cells, or PBMCs supplied cDNA or gDNA.

In the original processing: Reference gene primers were amplified, and this amplification served to estimate nucleated cell counts. Assay: immunoSEQ multiplex PCR; the TCRdb copy retains only in-frame clones and omits some. D and trimming were read from the DNA, whereas the V and J calls and clone size are those reported in that table. The top ten hold less than 8% of the sample, which has about 210,000 clones, just under 85% seen once. V was clipped by 0 bases and J by 3 bases; unmatched bases: 6. The CDR3 is 16 residues long. Germline CDR1 reads SGHKS; CDR2 reads YYEKEE (reference sequence). The TCR sequence derives from a woman in her 50s with active or convalescent COVID-19. The chain recombines TRBV5-5 with TRBJ2-1; 7 bases agree with TRBD2. Input material: peripheral blood. CDR3 DNA sequence: TGTGCCAGCAGCTTGGGGCTAGCGGTGGACTACAATGAGCAGTTCTTC. Residues: CASSLGLAVDYNEQFF.